The 19 T cell receptor beta chains below were found in one sample sequenced in a study of T cells in Graves' hyperthyroidism and ophthalmopathy. Amplified TCR beta CDR3 regions came from RNA transcripts. HTBI primers were the set used in a first-round RT-PCR of the TCR CDR3. In TCRdb, the multiplex PCR reads were re-called with MiXCR into one record per CDR3 protein. This table has approximately 400,000 distinct CDR3 sequences, 15% appearing once. The sequenced sample consisted of blood. Receptor source: a woman between 25 and 40 years old with Graves' hyperthyroidism.

The V gene is TRBV27, the J gene TRBJ1-6; 7 nucleotides line up with TRBD1. V dropped 2 bases and J dropped 10; count of bases not matched to a gene: 5. This CDR3 has 14 residues. Per germline, CDR1 MNHEY and CDR2 SMNVEV (reference sequence). The chain's CDR3 is CASSLRGPESPLHF. In nucleotides, the CDR3 is TGTGCCAGCAGTTTAAGGGGGCCGGAATCACCCCTCCACTTT.

In its sample, this clonotype was seen many times. The V gene is TRBV30, the J gene TRBJ2-1, with TRBD2 identical over 7 bases. The CDR3 loop spans 12 amino acids. The V gene's germline CDR1 is GTSNPN and CDR2 SVGIG (reference sequence). The V segment lost 5 bases and the J segment 4 bases; nucleotides outside the gene matches: 2. This CDR3 is CAWRTRYNEQFF. CDR3 DNA sequence: TGTGCCTGGCGGACTAGATACAATGAGCAGTTCTTC.

This clonotype was found a few times. This sequence joins TRBV7-9 and TRBJ2-7; D is ambiguous. The CDR3 is 14 residues long. The germline V and J ends were trimmed by 8 bases and 4 bases, with 18 bases remaining between them. Germline V gene data show CDR1 as SEHNR and CDR2 as FQNEAQ (reference sequence). The CDR3 is CASGKTDPYYEQYF. The CDR3 DNA reads as TGTGCCAGCGGTAAAACCGACCCCTATTACGAGCAGTACTTC.

The genes are TRBV11-2 and TRBJ2-3; D remains unclear. Trimming removed 2 bases at V and 1 base at J, with 7 bases between. Per germline, CDR1 SGHAT and CDR2 FQNNGV. The CDR3 contains 14 residues. The CDR3 nucleotides are TGTGCCAGCAGCTTACTAAGGGGCACAGATACGCAGTATTTT. This sequence encodes CASSLLRGTDTQYF. The variable domain in full, with the rest retrieved from reference TRBV11-2 and TRBJ2-3, is EAGVAQSPRYKIIEKRQSVAFWCNPISGHATLYWYQQILGQGPKLLIQFQNNGVVDDSQLPKDRFSAERLKGVDSTLKIQPAKLEDSAVYLCASSLLRGTDTQYFGPGTRLTVL.

This clonotype was seen many times. V usage is TRBV11-2 and J usage is TRBJ2-2; maybe TRBD2 (5 bases). The germline V and J ends were trimmed by 1 base and 5 bases, with 11 bases remaining between them. Germline CDR1 SGHAT, CDR2 FQNNGV. The CDR3 consists of 15 residues. CDR3 loop: CASSLAGSTTGELFF. The CDR3, as DNA: TGTGCCAGCAGCTTAGCGGGATCAACGACCGGGGAGCTGTTTTTT.

This clonotype came up many times. This sequence joins TRBV29-1 and TRBJ2-4; D gene ambiguous. V was cut by 2 bases and J by 4 bases, with 9 bases left in between. Germline assignment: CDR1 SQVTM and CDR2 ANQGSEA. The CDR3 consists of 13 residues. CDR3 loop: CSVEWKGKNIQYF. Written as DNA, the CDR3 is TGCAGCGTTGAATGGAAGGGTAAAAACATTCAGTACTTC.

The chain uses TRBV3-1 and TRBJ2-5, with 7 positions matching TRBD2. Losses at the gene ends were 1 base for V and 3 bases for J; bases not matched to a gene: 2. The CDR3 is 14 residues long. Germline lookup yields CDR1 LGHDT and CDR2 YNNKEL (reference sequence). CDR3 DNA sequence: TGTGCCAGCAGCCAAGGGAGCGGGAAAGAGACCCAGTACTTC. It specifies CASSQGSGKETQYF.

This clonotype has at least ten counts. The chain has TRBV28 and TRBJ1-2, with a weak D call TRBD1 (5 bases). CDR1 and CDR2 (germline): MDHEN, SYDVKM. V was pared by 6 bases and J by 2 bases, with 13 bases between. The CDR3 is made up of 14 amino acids. The DNA of the CDR3 is TGTGCCAGCAGGCCGGGTGGGGGAAACTATGGCTACACCTTC. Its translation: CASRPGGGNYGYTF.

There are a few counts of this clonotype. V gene TRBV6-1 combines with J gene TRBJ2-6; no definite D call. Germline assignment: CDR1 MNHNS and CDR2 SASEGT. The V and J ends lost 5 bases and 4 bases respectively, with 9 bases between them. The CDR3 runs to 14 residues. DNA for the CDR3: TGTGCCAGCAGTCTCCAATCCGGGGCCAACGTCCTGACTTTC. Encoded protein: CASSLQSGANVLTF.

The V gene is TRBV19, the J gene TRBJ2-5; 12 bases are a match to TRBD2. The CDR3 runs 13 residues. CDR1 is LNHDA and CDR2 is SQIVND in the germline V gene (reference sequence). This CDR3 is CASTSGSGETQYF. The CDR3 bases are TGTGCGTCGACTAGCGGGAGCGGGGAGACCCAGTACTTC.

This chain links TRBV4-1 with TRBJ1-2; D unclear. The germline V and J ends were trimmed by 1 base and 5 bases, with 20 bases remaining between them. Germline assignment: CDR1 MGHRA and CDR2 YSYEKL. CDR3 length: 17 residues. The CDR3 protein is CASSQGPSPNNLYGYTF. Written as DNA, the CDR3 is TGCGCCAGCAGCCAAGGTCCCAGCCCGAATAACCTTTATGGCTACACCTTC.

This clonotype was counted many times. The chain uses TRBV27 and TRBJ2-7; TRBD2 matches 7 bases. Per germline, CDR1 MNHEY and CDR2 SMNVEV (reference sequence). The CDR3 runs to 15 residues. V shed 1 base and J 0 bases; nucleotides not matched to a gene: 3. CDR3 nucleotides: TGTGCCAGCAGTTTATTTGCGGGGGTCTCCTACGAGCAGTACTTC. Translation: CASSLFAGVSYEQYF.

The table lists this clonotype with a few counts. This rearrangement joins TRBV29-1 to TRBJ2-3; either TRBD1 or TRBD2 may supply D (5 bases each). The germline V gene encodes CDR1 SQVTM and CDR2 ANQGSEA. The germline V and J ends were trimmed by 4 bases and 6 bases, with 17 bases remaining between them. The CDR3 runs 14 residues. The CDR3 loop reads CSVAGTPTMDTQYF. In DNA form, the CDR3 reads TGCAGCGTTGCCGGGACCCCGACCATGGATACGCAGTATTTT.

This rearrangement joins TRBV6-1 to TRBJ2-1; D is uncertain. Germline values: CDR1 MNHNS, CDR2 SASEGT. The length of the CDR3 is 11 residues. The CDR3 protein is CIVSSYNEQFF. The DNA for the CDR3 is TGTATTGTAAGCTCCTACAATGAGCAGTTCTTC.

This clonotype was detected only a few times. This chain uses TRBV25-1 with TRBJ2-5; 10 bases match TRBD2. The CDR3 covers 15 residues. V lost 5 bases, J lost 5 bases, and 8 bases stayed unmatched. Looked up from germline, CDR1 is MGHDK and CDR2 is SYGVNS. CDR3 nucleotides: TGTGCCAGCAGTCCCTCCTTAGCGGGAGGCGAGACCCAGTACTTC. Its protein product is CASSPSLAGGETQYF.

This clonotype came up many times. The J gene is TRBJ2-7, the V gene TRBV4-2; possibly TRBD1 for D (6 bases). The CDR3 is made up of 15 amino acids. Germline CDR1 is LGHNA and CDR2 is YNFKEQ. V lost 6 bases and J lost 0, with 15 bases in between. The CDR3 sequence: CASRRQVNLSYEQYF. The CDR3 coding sequence is TGTGCCAGCAGACGACAGGTAAACCTCTCCTACGAGCAGTACTTC.

This clonotype was detected a few times. This chain joins TRBV2 and TRBJ2-5, with TRBD1 as a possible D gene (6 bases). The length of the CDR3 is 15 residues. The V gene's germline CDR1 is SNHLY and CDR2 FYNNEI. Trimming left V 7 bases short and J 0 bases short, with 15 bases between. CDR3 residues: CASIRRQANQETQYF. CDR3 sequence (DNA): TGTGCCAGCATTCGGAGACAGGCTAACCAAGAGACCCAGTACTTC.

This clonotype was picked up a small number of times. The chain has TRBV2 and TRBJ2-5, with 16 nucleotides matching TRBD2. The junction had 9 bases not matched to a gene; V was cut back by 3 bases and J by 5 bases. The CDR3 is made up of 18 amino acids. The germline V gene has CDR1 SNHLY and CDR2 FYNNEI. DNA for the CDR3: TGTGCCAGCAGTGACATCGGGACTAGCGGGAGGGCCGAGGAGACCCAGTACTTC. Translation gives CASSDIGTSGRAEETQYF.

Ten or more counts support this clonotype. The V and J genes are TRBV3-1 and TRBJ2-7; the D call may be TRBD1 or TRBD2 (7 bases each). This CDR3 has 13 amino acids. Germline V gene sequence: CDR1 LGHDT, CDR2 YNNKEL (reference sequence). Trimming stripped 4 bases from V and 5 bases from J, with 12 bases between. CDR3 coding DNA: TGTGCCAGCAGCCCCCAGGGGGGGAACGAGCAGTACTTC. It is translated as CASSPQGGNEQYF.